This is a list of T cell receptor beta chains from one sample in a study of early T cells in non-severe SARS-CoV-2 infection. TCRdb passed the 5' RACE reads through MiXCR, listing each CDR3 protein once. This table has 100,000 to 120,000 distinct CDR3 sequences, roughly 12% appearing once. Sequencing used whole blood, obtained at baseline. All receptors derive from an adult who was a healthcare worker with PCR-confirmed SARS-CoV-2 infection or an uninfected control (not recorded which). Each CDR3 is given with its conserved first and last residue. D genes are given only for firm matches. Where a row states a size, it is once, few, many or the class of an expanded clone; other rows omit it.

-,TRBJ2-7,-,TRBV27,CASSFSGRQNPYEQYF,TGTGCCAGCAGTTTCTCGGGGAGACAGAACCCCTACGAGCAGTACTTC
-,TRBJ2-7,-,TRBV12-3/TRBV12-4,CASSLRGDDRAHEQYF,TGTGCCAGCAGTTTAAGGGGGGATGACAGGGCCCACGAGCAGTACTTC
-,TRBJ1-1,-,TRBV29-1,CSAVGQTSNTEAFF,TGCAGCGCCGTCGGACAGACTTCGAACACTGAAGCTTTCTTT
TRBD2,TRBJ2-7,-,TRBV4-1,CASRPTGTRHEQYF,TGCGCCAGCAGACCGACCGGGACTAGGCACGAGCAGTACTTC
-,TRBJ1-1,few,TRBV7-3,CASSSNSVEGEAFF,TGTGCCAGCAGCTCCAACAGCGTAGAGGGTGAAGCTTTCTTT
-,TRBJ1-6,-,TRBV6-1,CASSDSAGLDSPLHF,TGTGCCAGCAGTGATAGCGCAGGGCTTGATTCACCCCTCCACTTT
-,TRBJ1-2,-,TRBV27,CASSSPGAAYGYTF,TGTGCCAGCAGTTCCCCAGGGGCCGCCTATGGCTACACCTTC
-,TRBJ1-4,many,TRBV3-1,CASSHRDLNEKLFF,TGTGCCAGCAGCCACCGGGACCTTAATGAAAAACTGTTTTTT
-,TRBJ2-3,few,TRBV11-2,CASSLEPSVSGTDTQYF,TGTGCCAGCAGCTTAGAGCCTAGCGTATCGGGCACAGATACGCAGTATTTT
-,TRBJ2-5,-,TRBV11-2,CASSPGPARETQYF,TGTGCCAGCAGCCCCGGGCCGGCCAGAGAGACCCAGTACTTC
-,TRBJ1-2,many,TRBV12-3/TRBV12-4,CASTPGIPRYGYTF,TGTGCCAGCACCCCAGGGATTCCTAGGTATGGCTACACCTTC
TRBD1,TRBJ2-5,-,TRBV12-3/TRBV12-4,CASSTTGGETQYF,TGTGCCAGCAGTACGACAGGGGGCGAGACCCAGTACTTC
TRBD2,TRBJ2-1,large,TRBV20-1,CSARARRGFRREGDYNEQFF,TGCAGTGCTAGAGCTCGGCGTGGTTTTCGGCGGGAGGGCGACTACAATGAGCAGTTCTTC
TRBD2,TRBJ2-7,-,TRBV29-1,CSALGGGAYEQYF,TGCAGCGCCCTGGGGGGGGGAGCCTACGAGCAGTACTTC
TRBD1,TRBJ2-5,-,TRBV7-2,CASSPDRGSQETQYF,TGTGCCAGCAGCCCTGACAGGGGATCCCAAGAGACCCAGTACTTC
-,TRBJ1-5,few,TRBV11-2,CASSLDWDSNQPQHF,TGTGCCAGCAGCTTAGATTGGGATAGCAATCAGCCCCAGCATTTT
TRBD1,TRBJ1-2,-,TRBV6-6,CASSYSQGADGYTF,TGTGCCAGCAGTTACTCGCAGGGGGCAGATGGCTACACCTTC
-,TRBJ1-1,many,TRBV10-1,CASSESQGYTEAFF,TGCGCCAGCAGTGAATCGCAGGGTTACACTGAAGCTTTCTTT
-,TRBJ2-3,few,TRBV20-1,CSAQVASATDTQYF,TGCAGTGCACAGGTGGCCTCCGCCACAGATACGCAGTATTTT
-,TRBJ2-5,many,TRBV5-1,CASSPRGSQETQYF,TGCGCCAGCAGCCCTCGGGGAAGCCAAGAGACCCAGTACTTC
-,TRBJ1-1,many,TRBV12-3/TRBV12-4,CASSWVGHMNSEAFF,TGTGCCAGCAGTTGGGTGGGACATATGAACAGTGAAGCTTTCTTT
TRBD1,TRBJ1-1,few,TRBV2,CASSRDRGYGEAFF,TGTGCCAGCAGTCGGGACAGGGGATATGGTGAAGCTTTCTTT
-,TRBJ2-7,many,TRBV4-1,CASSQERWSSYEQYF,TGCGCCAGCAGCCAAGAAAGGTGGAGCTCCTACGAGCAGTACTTC
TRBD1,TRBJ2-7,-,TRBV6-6,CASSSPGTEHYEQYF,TGTGCCAGCAGTTCACCCGGGACAGAGCACTACGAGCAGTACTTC
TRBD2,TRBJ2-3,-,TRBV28,CASSSSGDYPSSTDTQYF,TGTGCCAGCAGTTCGAGCGGGGATTACCCTTCTAGCACAGATACGCAGTATTTT
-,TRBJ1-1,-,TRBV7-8,CASSFPSRGTTEAFF,TGTGCCAGCAGCTTTCCGTCAAGGGGGACCACTGAAGCTTTCTTT
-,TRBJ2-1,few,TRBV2,CATEGRESYNEQFF,TGTGCCACAGAGGGCAGGGAGTCTTACAATGAGCAGTTCTTC
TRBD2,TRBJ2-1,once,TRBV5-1,CASSSTSGGAIEQFF,TGCGCCAGCAGCTCCACTAGCGGGGGGGCGATCGAGCAGTTCTTC
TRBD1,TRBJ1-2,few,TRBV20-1,CSARDPIPGQKDYGYTF,TGCAGTGCTAGAGATCCTATTCCGGGACAGAAAGACTATGGCTACACCTTC
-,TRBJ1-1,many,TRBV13,CASSFPASEAFF,TGTGCCAGCAGCTTCCCGGCTTCAGAAGCTTTCTTT
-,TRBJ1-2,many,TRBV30,CAWSGLGRPSSPNYGYTF,TGTGCCTGGAGTGGTTTAGGCAGGCCATCGTCACCTAACTATGGCTACACCTTC
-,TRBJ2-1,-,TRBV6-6,CASSFSGGAFNEQFF,TGTGCCAGCAGTTTCTCGGGCGGCGCTTTCAATGAGCAGTTCTTC
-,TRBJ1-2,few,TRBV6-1,CASSERRVSYGYTF,TGTGCCAGCAGTGAGCGGCGAGTTAGCTATGGCTACACCTTC
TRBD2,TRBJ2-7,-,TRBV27,CASSLSFPGTSLYEQYF,TGTGCCAGCAGTTTGAGTTTTCCTGGGACTAGCCTATACGAGCAGTACTTC
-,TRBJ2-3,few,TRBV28,CASTFITGFTDTQYF,TGTGCCAGCACCTTTATAACGGGATTCACAGATACGCAGTATTTT
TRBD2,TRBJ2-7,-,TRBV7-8,CASSRTSGPVSSYEQYF,TGTGCCAGCAGCCGGACTAGCGGGCCCGTGAGCTCCTACGAGCAGTACTTC
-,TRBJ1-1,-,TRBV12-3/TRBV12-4,CASSLWDTEAFF,TGTGCCAGCAGTTTATGGGACACTGAAGCTTTCTTT
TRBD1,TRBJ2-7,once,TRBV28,CASSERTGTYEQYF,TGTGCCAGCAGCGAGAGGACAGGTACCTACGAGCAGTACTTC
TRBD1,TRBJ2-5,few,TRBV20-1,CSARDPTGMRETQYF,TGCAGTGCTAGAGATCCGACAGGGATGAGAGAGACCCAGTACTTC
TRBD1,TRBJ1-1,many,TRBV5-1,CASNSGQGSTEAFF,TGCGCCAGCAACTCTGGACAGGGTAGCACTGAAGCTTTCTTT
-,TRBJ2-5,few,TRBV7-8,CASSRYHGLRLYQETQYF,TGTGCCAGCAGCCGATACCACGGACTACGACTGTACCAAGAGACCCAGTACTTC